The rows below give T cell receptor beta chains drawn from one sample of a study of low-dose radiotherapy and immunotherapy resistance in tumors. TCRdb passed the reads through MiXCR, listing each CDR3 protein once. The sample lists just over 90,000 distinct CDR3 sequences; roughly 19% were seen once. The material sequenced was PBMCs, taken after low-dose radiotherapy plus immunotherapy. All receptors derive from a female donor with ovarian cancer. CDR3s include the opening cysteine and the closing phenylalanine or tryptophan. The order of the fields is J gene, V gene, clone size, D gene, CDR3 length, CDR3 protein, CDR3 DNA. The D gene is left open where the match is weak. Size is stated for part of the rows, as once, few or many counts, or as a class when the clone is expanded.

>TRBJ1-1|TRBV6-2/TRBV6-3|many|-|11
CASIRRNEAFF
TGTGCCAGCATTAGACGTAATGAAGCTTTCTTT
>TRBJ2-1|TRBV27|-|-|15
CASSHTGWGPNEQFF
TGTGCCAGCAGTCACACAGGGTGGGGACCCAATGAGCAGTTCTTC
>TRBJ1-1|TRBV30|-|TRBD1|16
CAWIAGDRGPGTEAFF
TGTGCCTGGATAGCGGGGGACAGGGGGCCGGGAACTGAAGCTTTCTTT
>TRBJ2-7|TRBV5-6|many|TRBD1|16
CASSLRTGTEAYEQYF
TGTGCCAGCAGCTTGAGGACCGGGACAGAAGCCTACGAGCAGTACTTC
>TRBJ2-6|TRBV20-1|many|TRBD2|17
CSARGLGGSSGANVLTF
TGCAGTGCTAGAGGGTTGGGGGGGAGCTCTGGGGCCAACGTCCTGACTTTC
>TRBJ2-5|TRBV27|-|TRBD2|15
CASSLALAEGRTQYF
TGTGCCAGCAGTTTGGCACTAGCGGAGGGTAGGACCCAGTACTTC
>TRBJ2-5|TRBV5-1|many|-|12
CASSLIGETQYF
TGCGCCAGCAGCTTGATTGGAGAGACCCAGTACTTC
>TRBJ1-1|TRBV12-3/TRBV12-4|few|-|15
CASSPTWGTASEAFF
TGTGCCAGCAGCCCCACGTGGGGAACTGCATCAGAAGCTTTCTTT
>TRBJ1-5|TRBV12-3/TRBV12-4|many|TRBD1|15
CASSYQQGARQPQHF
TGTGCCAGCAGTTACCAACAGGGGGCACGACAGCCCCAGCATTTT
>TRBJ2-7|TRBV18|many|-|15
CASSRDQGLVYEQYF
TGTGCCAGCTCACGGGACCAAGGCCTAGTCTACGAGCAGTACTTC
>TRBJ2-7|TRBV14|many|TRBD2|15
CASSQGTSEGYEQYF
TGTGCCAGCAGCCAAGGGACTAGCGAGGGCTACGAGCAGTACTTC
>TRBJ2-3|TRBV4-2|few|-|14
CASSQERGSDTQYF
TGTGCCAGCAGCCAAGAGCGAGGATCAGATACGCAGTATTTT
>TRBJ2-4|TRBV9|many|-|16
CASSVELQGETNIQYF
TGTGCCAGCAGCGTAGAGTTACAGGGTGAGACAAACATTCAGTACTTC